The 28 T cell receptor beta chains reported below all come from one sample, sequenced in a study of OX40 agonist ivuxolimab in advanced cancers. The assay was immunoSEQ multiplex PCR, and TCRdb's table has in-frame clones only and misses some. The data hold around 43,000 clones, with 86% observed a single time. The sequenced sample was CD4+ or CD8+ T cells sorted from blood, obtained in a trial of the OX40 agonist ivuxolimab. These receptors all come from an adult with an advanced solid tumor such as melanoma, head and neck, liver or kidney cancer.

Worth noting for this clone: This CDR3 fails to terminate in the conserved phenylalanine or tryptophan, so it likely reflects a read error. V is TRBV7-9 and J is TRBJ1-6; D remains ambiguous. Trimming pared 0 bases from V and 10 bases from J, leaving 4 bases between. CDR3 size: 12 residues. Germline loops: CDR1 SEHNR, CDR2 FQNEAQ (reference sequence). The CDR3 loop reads CASSLATSPLHL. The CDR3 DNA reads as TGTGCCAGCAGCTTAGCGACCTCACCCCTCCACCTT.

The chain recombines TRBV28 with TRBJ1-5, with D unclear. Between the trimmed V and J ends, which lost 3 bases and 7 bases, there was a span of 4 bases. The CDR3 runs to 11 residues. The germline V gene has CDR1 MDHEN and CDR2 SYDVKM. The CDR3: CASSFGQPQHF. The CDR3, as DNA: TGTGCCAGCAGTTTCGGGCAGCCCCAGCATTTT.

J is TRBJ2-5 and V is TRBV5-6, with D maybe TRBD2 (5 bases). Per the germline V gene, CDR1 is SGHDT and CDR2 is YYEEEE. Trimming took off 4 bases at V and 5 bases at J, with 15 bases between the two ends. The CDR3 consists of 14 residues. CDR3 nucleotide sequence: TGTGCCAGCAGCCCCCCGGAGGACGGGGAGACCCAGTACTTC. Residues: CASSPPEDGETQYF.

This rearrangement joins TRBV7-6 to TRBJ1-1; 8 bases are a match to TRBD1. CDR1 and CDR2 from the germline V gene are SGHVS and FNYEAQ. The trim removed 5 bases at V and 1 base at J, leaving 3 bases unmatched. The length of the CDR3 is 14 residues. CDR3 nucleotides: TGTGCCAGCAGCCAGGGGGCCTCGAACACTGAAGCTTTCTTT. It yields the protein CASSQGASNTEAFF.

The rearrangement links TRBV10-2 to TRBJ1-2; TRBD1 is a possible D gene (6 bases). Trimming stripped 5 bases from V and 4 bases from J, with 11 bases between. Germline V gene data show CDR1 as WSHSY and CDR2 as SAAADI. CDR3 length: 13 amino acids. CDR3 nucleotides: TGCGCCAGCAGTCCCGACAGGCTCTATGGCTACACCTTC. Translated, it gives CASSPDRLYGYTF.

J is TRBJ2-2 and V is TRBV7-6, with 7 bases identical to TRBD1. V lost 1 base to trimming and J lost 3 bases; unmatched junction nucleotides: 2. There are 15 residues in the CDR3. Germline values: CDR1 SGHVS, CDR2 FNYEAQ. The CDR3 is CASSLGQGDTGELFF. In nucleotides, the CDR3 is TGTGCCAGCAGCTTAGGACAGGGAGACACCGGGGAGCTGTTTTTT.

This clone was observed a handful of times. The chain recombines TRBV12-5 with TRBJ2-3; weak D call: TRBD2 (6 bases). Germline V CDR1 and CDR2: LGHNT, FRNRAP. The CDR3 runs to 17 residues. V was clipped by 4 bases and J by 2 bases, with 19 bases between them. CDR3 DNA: TGTGCTAGTGGTTCAAGCCCGGGACTTTTTAACACAGATACGCAGTATTTT. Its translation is CASGSSPGLFNTDTQYF.

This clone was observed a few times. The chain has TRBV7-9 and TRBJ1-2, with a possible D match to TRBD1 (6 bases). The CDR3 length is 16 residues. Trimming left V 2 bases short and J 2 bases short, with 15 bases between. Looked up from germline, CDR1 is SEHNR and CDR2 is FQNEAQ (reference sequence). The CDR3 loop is CASSLTSDRLNYGYTF. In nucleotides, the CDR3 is TGTGCCAGCAGCTTAACCTCGGACAGACTGAACTATGGCTACACCTTC.

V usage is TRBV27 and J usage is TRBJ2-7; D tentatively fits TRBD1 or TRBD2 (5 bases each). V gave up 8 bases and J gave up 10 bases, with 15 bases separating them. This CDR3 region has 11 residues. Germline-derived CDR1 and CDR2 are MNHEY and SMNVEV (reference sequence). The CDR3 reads CASHGGSRQYF. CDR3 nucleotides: TGTGCCAGCCATGGGGGATCAAGACAGTACTTC.

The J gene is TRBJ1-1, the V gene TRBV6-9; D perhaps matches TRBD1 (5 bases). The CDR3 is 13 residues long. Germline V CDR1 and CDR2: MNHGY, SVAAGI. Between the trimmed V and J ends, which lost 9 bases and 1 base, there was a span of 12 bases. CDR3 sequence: CARGVVGNTEAFF. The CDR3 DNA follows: TGTGCCAGAGGGGTTGTGGGGAACACTGAAGCTTTCTTT.

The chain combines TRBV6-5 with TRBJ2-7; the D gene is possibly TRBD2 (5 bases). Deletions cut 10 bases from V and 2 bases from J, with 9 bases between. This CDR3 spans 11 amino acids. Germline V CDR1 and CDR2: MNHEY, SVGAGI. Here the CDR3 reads CATRATYEQYF. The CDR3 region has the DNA TGTGCCACGAGGGCGACCTACGAGCAGTACTTC.

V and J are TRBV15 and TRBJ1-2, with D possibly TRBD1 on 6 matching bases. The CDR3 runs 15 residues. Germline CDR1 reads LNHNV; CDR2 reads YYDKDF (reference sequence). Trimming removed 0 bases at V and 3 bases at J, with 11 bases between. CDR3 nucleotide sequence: TGTGCCACCAGCAGAGATGGGGGGCAGTACTATGGCTACACCTTC. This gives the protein CATSRDGGQYYGYTF.

Here the CDR3 DNA reads TGTGCCAGCAGCGGGCCTAGTGGGGACTCTACAGATACGCAGTATTTT. It is translated as CASSGPSGDSTDTQYF. V is TRBV9 and J is TRBJ2-3; D perhaps matches TRBD2 (6 bases). Germline V gene data show CDR1 as SGDLS and CDR2 as YYNGEE. CDR3 length equals 16 residues. The V end lost 3 bases, the J end lost 3 bases, and 17 bases lay between the germline ends.

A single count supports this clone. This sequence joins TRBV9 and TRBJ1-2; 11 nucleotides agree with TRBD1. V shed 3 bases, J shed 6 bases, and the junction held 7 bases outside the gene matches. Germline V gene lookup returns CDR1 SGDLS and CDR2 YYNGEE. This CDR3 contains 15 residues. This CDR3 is CASSARDRGVDGYTF. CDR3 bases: TGTGCCAGCAGCGCCCGGGACAGGGGGGTCGATGGCTACACCTTC.

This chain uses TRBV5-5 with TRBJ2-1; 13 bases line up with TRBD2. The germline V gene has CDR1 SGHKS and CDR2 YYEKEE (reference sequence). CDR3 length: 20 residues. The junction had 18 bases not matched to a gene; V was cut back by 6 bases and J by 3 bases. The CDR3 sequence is CASKPQPGLAGAAGYNEQFF. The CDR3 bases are TGTGCCAGCAAACCCCAGCCCGGACTAGCGGGGGCTGCAGGCTACAATGAGCAGTTCTTC.

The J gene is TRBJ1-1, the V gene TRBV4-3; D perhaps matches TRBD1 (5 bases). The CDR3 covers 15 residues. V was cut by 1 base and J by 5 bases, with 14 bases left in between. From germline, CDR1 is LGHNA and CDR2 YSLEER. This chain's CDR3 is CASSQGEGVGTEAFF. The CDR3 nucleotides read TGCGCCAGCAGCCAAGGTGAAGGGGTCGGAACTGAAGCTTTCTTT.

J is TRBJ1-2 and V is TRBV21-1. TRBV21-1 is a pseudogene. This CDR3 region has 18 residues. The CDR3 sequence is CASSKEWTVATINYGYTF. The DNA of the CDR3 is TGTGCCAGCAGCAAAGAATGGACGGTGGCAACCATTAACTATGGCTACACCTTC.

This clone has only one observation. The CDR3, as DNA: TGTGCCAGCAGTTACAGTGGGACAGGGTATCAGCCCCAGCATTTT. Residues: CASSYSGTGYQPQHF. This chain connects TRBV6-6 to TRBJ1-5; 9 nucleotides match TRBD1. CDR3 length: 15 amino acids. Trimming took 2 bases from V and 5 from J; bases not matched to a gene: 4. From germline, CDR1 is MNHNY and CDR2 SVGAGI (reference sequence).

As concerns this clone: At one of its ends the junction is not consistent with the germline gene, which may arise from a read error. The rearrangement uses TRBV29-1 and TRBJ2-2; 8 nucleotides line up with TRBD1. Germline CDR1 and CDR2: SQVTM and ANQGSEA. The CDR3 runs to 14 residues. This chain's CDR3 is CSVEGTGNTGELFF. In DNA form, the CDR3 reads TGCAGCGTAGAAGGGACAGGGAACACCGGGGAGCTGTTTTTT.

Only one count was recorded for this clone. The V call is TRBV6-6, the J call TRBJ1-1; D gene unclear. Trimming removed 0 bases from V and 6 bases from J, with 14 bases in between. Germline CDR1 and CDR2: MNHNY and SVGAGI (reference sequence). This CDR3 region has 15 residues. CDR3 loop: CASSYSVSRLAEAFF. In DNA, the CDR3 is TGTGCCAGCAGTTACTCTGTATCCAGGCTGGCTGAAGCTTTCTTT.

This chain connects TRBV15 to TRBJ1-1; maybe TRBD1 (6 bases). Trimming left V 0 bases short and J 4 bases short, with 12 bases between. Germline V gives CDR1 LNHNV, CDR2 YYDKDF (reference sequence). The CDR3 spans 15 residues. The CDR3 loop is CATSRDGRGITEAFF. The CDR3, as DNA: TGTGCCACCAGCAGAGACGGAAGGGGGATCACTGAAGCTTTCTTT.

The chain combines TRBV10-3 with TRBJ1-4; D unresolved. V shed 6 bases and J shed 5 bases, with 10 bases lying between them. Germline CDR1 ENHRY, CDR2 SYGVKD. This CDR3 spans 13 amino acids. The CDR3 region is CAIREGINEKLFF. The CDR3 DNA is TGTGCCATCAGGGAGGGCATCAATGAAAAACTGTTTTTT.

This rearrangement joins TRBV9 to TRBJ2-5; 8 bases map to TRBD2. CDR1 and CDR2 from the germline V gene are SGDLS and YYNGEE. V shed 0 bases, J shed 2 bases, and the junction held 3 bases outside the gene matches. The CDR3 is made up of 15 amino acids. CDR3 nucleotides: TGTGCCAGCAGCGTAGCGGGGGGGAAACAAGAGACCCAGTACTTC. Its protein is CASSVAGGKQETQYF.

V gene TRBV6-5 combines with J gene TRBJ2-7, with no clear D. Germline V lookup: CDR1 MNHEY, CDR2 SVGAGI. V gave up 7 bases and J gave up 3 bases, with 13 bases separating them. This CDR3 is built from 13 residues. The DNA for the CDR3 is TGTGCCAGCACTACTGGGTCTAACTACGAGCAGTACTTC. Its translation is CASTTGSNYEQYF.

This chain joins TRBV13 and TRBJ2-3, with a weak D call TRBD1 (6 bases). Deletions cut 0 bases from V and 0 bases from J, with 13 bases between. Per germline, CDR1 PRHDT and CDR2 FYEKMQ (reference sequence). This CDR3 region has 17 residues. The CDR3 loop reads CASSLGGEQGSTDTQYF. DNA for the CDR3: TGTGCCAGCAGCTTAGGTGGCGAGCAGGGGAGCACAGATACGCAGTATTTT.

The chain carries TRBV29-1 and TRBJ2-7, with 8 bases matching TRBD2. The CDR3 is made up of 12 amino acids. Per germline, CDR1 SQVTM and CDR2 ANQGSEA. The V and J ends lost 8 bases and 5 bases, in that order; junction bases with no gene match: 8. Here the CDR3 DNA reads TGCAGCTCCCGGACCGGGGGGGACGAGCAGTACTTC. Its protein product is CSSRTGGDEQYF.

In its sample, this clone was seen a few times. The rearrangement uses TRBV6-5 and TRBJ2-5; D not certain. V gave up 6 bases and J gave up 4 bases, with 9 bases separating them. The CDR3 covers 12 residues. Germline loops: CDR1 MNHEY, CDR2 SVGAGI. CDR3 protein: CASSSATETQYF. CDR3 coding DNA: TGTGCCAGCAGCTCCGCCACAGAGACCCAGTACTTC.

CDR3 loop: CASILTGATEAFF. CDR3 nucleotide sequence: TGTGCCAGCATCCTAACGGGGGCCACTGAAGCTTTCTTT. This chain joins TRBV14 and TRBJ1-1; D possibly corresponds to TRBD1 (6 bases). The V and J ends lost 7 bases and 4 bases respectively, with 13 bases between them. Germline assignment: CDR1 SGHDN and CDR2 FVKESK. This CDR3 comprises 13 residues.